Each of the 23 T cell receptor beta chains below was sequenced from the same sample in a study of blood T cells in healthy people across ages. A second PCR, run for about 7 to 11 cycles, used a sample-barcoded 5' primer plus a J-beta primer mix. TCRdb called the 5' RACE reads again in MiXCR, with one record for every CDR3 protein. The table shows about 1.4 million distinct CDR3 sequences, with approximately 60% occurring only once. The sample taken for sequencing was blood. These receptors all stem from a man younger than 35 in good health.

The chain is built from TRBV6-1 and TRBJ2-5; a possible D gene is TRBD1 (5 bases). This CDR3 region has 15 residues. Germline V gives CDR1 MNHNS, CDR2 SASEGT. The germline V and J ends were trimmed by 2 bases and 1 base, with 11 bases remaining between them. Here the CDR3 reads CASSERDRLQETQYF. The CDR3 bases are TGTGCCAGCAGTGAAAGAGACAGACTCCAAGAGACCCAGTACTTC.

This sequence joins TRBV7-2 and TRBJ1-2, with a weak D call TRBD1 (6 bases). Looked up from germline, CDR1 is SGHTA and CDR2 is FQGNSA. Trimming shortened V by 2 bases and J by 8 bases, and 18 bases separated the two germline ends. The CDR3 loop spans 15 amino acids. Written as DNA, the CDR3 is TGTGCCAGCAGCTTACCCGCACAGGGACCAAAGGGCTACACCTTC. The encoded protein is CASSLPAQGPKGYTF.

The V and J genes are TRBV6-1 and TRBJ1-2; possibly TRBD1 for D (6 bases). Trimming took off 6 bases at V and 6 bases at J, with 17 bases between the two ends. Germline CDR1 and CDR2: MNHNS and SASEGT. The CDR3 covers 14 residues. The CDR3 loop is CASRTAYGGDGYTF. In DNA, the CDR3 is TGTGCCAGCAGGACAGCCTACGGGGGCGATGGCTACACCTTC.

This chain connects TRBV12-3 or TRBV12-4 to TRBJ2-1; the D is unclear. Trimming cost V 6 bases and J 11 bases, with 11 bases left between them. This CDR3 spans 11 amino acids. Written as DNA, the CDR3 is TGTGCCAGCAGCCCTGGGTACCAGCAGTTCTTC. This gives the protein CASSPGYQQFF.

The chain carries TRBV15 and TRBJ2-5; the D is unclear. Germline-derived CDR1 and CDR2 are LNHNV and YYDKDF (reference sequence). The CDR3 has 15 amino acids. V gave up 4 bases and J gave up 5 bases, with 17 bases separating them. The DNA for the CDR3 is TGTGCCACCAGCACCATACACAAGGGTGGGGAGACCCAGTACTTC. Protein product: CATSTIHKGGETQYF.

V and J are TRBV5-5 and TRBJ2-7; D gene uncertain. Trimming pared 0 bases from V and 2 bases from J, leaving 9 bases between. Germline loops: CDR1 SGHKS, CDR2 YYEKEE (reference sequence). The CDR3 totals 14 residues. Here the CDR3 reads CASSLGAPTYEQYF. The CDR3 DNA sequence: TGTGCCAGCAGCTTGGGGGCACCTACCTACGAGCAGTACTTC. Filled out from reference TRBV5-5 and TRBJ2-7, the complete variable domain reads DAGVTQSPTHLIKTRGQQVTLRCSPISGHKSVSWYQQVLGQGPQFIFQYYEKEERGRGNFPDRFSARQFPNYSSELNVNALLLGDSALYLCASSLGAPTYEQYFGPGTRLTVT.

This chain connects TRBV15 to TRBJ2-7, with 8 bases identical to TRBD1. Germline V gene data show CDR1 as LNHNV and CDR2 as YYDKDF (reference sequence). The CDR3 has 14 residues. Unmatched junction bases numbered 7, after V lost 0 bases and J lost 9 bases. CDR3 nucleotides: TGTGCCACCAGCAGAGATAGTGGACAGGGCGGGCAGTACTTC. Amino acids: CATSRDSGQGGQYF.

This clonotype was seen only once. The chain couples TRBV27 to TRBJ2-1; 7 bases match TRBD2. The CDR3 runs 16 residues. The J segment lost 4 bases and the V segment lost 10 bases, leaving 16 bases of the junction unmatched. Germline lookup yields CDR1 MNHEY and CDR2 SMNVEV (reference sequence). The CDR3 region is CATTPRAGHKYNEQFF. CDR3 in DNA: TGTGCCACCACCCCCAGAGCGGGGCACAAGTACAATGAGCAGTTCTTC.

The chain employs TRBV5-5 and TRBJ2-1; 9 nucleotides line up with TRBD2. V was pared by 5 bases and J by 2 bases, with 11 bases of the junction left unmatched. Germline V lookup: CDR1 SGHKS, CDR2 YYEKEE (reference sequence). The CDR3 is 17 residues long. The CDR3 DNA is TGTGCCAGCAGGACCGGGACTAGCCGTCCGACCTACAATGAGCAGTTCTTC. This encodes CASRTGTSRPTYNEQFF. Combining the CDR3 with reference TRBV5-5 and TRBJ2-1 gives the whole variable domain DAGVTQSPTHLIKTRGQQVTLRCSPISGHKSVSWYQQVLGQGPQFIFQYYEKEERGRGNFPDRFSARQFPNYSSELNVNALLLGDSALYLCASRTGTSRPTYNEQFFGPGTRLTVL.

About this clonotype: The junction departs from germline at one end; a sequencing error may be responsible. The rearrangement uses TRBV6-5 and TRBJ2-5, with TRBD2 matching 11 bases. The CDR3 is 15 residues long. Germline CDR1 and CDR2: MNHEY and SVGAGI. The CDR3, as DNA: TGTGCCAGCAGTTATGTGGGGACTAGCGGTGAGACCCGGTACTTC. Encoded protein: CASSYVGTSGETRYF.

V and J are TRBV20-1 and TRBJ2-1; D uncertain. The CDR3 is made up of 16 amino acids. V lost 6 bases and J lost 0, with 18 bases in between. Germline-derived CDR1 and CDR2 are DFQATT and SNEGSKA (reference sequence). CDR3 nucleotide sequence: TGCAGTGCGCGAGCCCTTGGCGGTAGCTCCTACAATGAGCAGTTCTTC. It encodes CSARALGGSSYNEQFF.

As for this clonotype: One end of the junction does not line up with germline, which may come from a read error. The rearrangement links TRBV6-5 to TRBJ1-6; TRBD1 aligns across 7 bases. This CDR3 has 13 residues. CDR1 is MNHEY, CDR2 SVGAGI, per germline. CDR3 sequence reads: CLALGQRNSPLHF. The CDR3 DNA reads TGCCTAGCTCTGGGACAGCGCAATTCACCCCTCCACTTT.

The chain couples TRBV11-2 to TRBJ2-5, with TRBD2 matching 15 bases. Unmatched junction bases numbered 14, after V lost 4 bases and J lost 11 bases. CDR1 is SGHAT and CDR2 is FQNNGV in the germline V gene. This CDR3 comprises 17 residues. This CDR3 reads CASSSRTSGRARDEQYF. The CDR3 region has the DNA TGTGCCAGCAGCTCACGGACTAGCGGGAGGGCCAGGGATGAGCAGTACTTC.

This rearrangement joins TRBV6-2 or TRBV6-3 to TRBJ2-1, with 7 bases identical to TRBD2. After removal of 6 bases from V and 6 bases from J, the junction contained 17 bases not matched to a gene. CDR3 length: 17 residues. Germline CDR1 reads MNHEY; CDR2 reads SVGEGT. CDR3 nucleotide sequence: TGTGCCAGCAGCTCAACAACTGGCGGGAGTAAGGGCAATGAGCAGTTCTTC. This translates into CASSSTTGGSKGNEQFF.

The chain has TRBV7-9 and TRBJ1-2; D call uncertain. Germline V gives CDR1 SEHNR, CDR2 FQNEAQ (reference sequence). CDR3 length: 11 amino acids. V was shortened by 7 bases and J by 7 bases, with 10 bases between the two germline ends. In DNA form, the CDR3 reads TGTGCCAGCACCCACCCCGGTGGCTACACCTTC. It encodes CASTHPGGYTF.

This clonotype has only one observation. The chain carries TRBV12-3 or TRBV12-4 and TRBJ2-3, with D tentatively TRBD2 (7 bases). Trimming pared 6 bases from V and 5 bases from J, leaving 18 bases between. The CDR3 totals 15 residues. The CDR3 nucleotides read TGTGCCAGCAGCCGGGGTAGAGGGGGGGTAGATACGCAGTATTTT. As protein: CASSRGRGGVDTQYF.

In DNA form, the CDR3 reads TGTGCCAGCAGTTACTCGGCCCGGACACCCTGGGACATTGAAGCTTTCTTT. Its protein product is CASSYSARTPWDIEAFF. The chain carries TRBV6-5 and TRBJ1-1, with D tentatively TRBD1 (6 bases). This CDR3 comprises 17 residues. Germline V gene data show CDR1 as MNHEY and CDR2 as SVGAGI. V was clipped by 0 bases and J by 7 bases, with 21 bases between them.

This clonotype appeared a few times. The CDR3 sequence is CASSDETSGIGELFF. The CDR3 bases are TGTGCCAGCAGTGACGAGACTAGCGGGATCGGGGAGCTGTTTTTT. The rearrangement joins TRBV6-5 to TRBJ2-2, with TRBD2 identical over 11 bases. The CDR3 covers 15 residues. CDR1 is MNHEY, CDR2 SVGAGI, per germline. Trimming took 5 bases from V and 7 from J; bases not matched to a gene: 6.

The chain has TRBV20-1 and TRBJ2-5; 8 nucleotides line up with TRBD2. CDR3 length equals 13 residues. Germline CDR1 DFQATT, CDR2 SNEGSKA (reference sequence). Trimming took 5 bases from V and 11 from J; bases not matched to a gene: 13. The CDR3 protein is CSAREGKYNEQYF. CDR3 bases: TGCAGTGCTCGGGAGGGAAAGTACAATGAGCAGTACTTC.

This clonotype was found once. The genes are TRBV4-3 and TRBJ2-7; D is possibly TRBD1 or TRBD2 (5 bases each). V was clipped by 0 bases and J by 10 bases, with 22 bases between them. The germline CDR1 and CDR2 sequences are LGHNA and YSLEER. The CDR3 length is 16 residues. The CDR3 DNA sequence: TGCGCCAGCAGCCAAGATGACCGGGGAAGGGGCAAGAGCCAGTACTTC. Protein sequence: CASSQDDRGRGKSQYF.

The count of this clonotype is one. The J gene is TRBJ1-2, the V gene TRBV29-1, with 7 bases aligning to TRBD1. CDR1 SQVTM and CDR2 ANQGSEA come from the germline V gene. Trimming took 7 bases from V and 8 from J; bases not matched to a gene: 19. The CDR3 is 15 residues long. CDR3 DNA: TGCAGCGGAACCATTCGAACAGGGGATCTAGGCGGCTACACCTTC. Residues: CSGTIRTGDLGGYTF. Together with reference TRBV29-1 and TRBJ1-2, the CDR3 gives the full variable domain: SAVISQKPSRDICQRGTSLTIQCQVDSQVTMMFWYRQQPGQSLTLIATANQGSEATYESGFVIDKFPISRPNLTFSTLTVSNMSPEDSSIYLCSGTIRTGDLGGYTFGSGTRLTVV.

The DNA for the CDR3 is TGTGCTACCTTACGAGAGGAGGTCAATGAGCAGTTCTTC. Translated: CATLREEVNEQFF. The chain carries TRBV12-5 and TRBJ2-1; TRBD2 might be the D (5 bases). Trimming took 10 bases from V and 6 from J, leaving 16 bases between them. CDR1 is LGHNT, CDR2 FRNRAP, per germline. This CDR3 spans 13 amino acids.

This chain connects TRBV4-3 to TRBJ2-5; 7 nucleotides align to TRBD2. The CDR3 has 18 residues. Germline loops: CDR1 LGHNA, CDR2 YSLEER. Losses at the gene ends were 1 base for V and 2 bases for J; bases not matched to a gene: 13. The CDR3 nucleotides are TGCGCCAGCAGCCAAGGGGTCGGGGGGTGGGGTTTGCAAGAGACCCAGTACTTC. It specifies CASSQGVGGWGLQETQYF.